Below are 32 T cell receptor beta chains sequenced from a single sample in a study of human T cells and chemical hapten exposure. Time point denoted: patch test 1, 2 weeks after DPC sensitization. Treatment meaning: therapeutic diphenylcyclopropenone sensitization with weekly scalp DPC. TCRdb redid the calling of the RACE reads with MiXCR, one entry per CDR3 protein. The sample contains 380,000 or so distinct CDR3 sequences, more than 4.5% of which appear only once. This specimen was whole blood, taken in connection with sensitization to the hapten diphenylcyclopropenone (DPC). Every receptor here comes from a woman in her fifties or sixties with alopecia areata. Some clones in this sample may be carry-over from other donors' samples.

This clonotype was counted only a few times. The V call is TRBV7-9, the J call TRBJ1-4; 7 bases map to TRBD1. V dropped 5 bases and J dropped 8; count of bases not matched to a gene: 11. The CDR3 sequence is 15 residues long. CDR1 and CDR2 from the germline V gene are SEHNR and FQNEAQ (reference sequence). The CDR3 loop reads CASSNTDRVGEKLFF. The CDR3 DNA reads as TGTGCCAGCAGCAATACCGACAGGGTTGGAGAAAAACTGTTTTTT.

This clonotype was seen a few times. This chain uses TRBV4-2 with TRBJ2-1, with D perhaps matching TRBD1 or TRBD2 (5 bases each). There are 16 residues in the CDR3. Germline values: CDR1 LGHNA, CDR2 YNFKEQ. Trimming left V 0 bases short and J 4 bases short, with 13 bases between. The CDR3 coding sequence is TGTGCCAGCAGCCAAGAGGGACCGATGAATTACAATGAGCAGTTCTTC. Translated: CASSQEGPMNYNEQFF.

This clonotype has at least ten counts. The rearrangement uses TRBV9 and TRBJ1-1; a weak D match, TRBD1 (5 bases). Trimming removed 2 bases at V and 1 base at J, with 9 bases between. The germline CDR1 and CDR2 sequences are SGDLS and YYNGEE. The length of the CDR3 is 14 residues. This CDR3 reads CASSVVDRNTEAFF. CDR3 sequence (DNA): TGTGCCAGCAGCGTGGTCGACAGGAACACTGAAGCTTTCTTT.

The chain's CDR3 is CSARQKGVGRTDTQYF. The DNA for the CDR3 is TGCAGTGCTCGTCAAAAGGGAGTAGGTCGCACAGATACGCAGTATTTT. The chain couples TRBV20-1 to TRBJ2-3; D possibly corresponds to TRBD2 (5 bases). CDR3 size: 16 residues. Germline values: CDR1 DFQATT, CDR2 SNEGSKA (reference sequence). Trimming shortened V by 5 bases and J by 1 base, and 19 bases separated the two germline ends.

This clonotype came up many times. This chain links TRBV2 with TRBJ2-1, with D uncertain. CDR1 and CDR2 (germline): SNHLY, FYNNEI. The germline V and J ends were trimmed by 3 bases and 5 bases, with 8 bases remaining between them. This CDR3 has 13 amino acids. The CDR3 loop reads CASSDDGDNEQFF. Written as DNA, the CDR3 is TGTGCCAGCAGTGATGATGGGGACAATGAGCAGTTCTTC. Filled out from reference TRBV2 and TRBJ2-1, the complete variable domain reads EPEVTQTPSHQVTQMGQEVILRCVPISNHLYFYWYRQILGQKVEFLVSFYNNEISEKSEIFDDQFSVERPDGSNFTLKIRSTKLEDSAMYFCASSDDGDNEQFFGPGTRLTVL.

This clonotype was seen at least ten times. The J gene is TRBJ1-1, the V gene TRBV30, with D tentatively TRBD1 (6 bases). CDR3 length: 12 amino acids. The V end lost 1 base, the J end lost 4 bases, and 7 bases lay between the germline ends. Per the germline V gene, CDR1 is GTSNPN and CDR2 is SVGIG (reference sequence). The CDR3 sequence is CAWSGGATEAFF. In nucleotides, the CDR3 is TGTGCCTGGAGTGGGGGGGCCACTGAAGCTTTCTTT.

The CDR3: CSASPGQQNTEAFF. Here the CDR3 DNA reads TGCAGTGCTAGCCCCGGACAGCAGAACACTGAAGCTTTCTTT. This chain links TRBV20-1 with TRBJ1-1, with D perhaps TRBD1 (6 bases). The CDR3 contains 14 residues. Germline lookup yields CDR1 DFQATT and CDR2 SNEGSKA (reference sequence). Trimming removed 3 bases at V and 1 base at J, with 12 bases between.

In its sample, this clonotype was seen a few times. The V call is TRBV6-2 or TRBV6-3, the J call TRBJ2-1; D not resolved. Germline CDR1 is MNHEY and CDR2 is SVGEGT. Trimming shortened V by 2 bases and J by 5 bases, and 10 bases separated the two germline ends. This CDR3 is built from 14 residues. The DNA of the CDR3 is TGTGCCAGCAGTTACCCCTCAGCGAACAATGAGCAGTTCTTC. This codes for CASSYPSANNEQFF.

The chain couples TRBV4-3 to TRBJ1-1; 7 bases line up with TRBD1. CDR3 length equals 16 residues. Per the germline V gene, CDR1 is LGHNA and CDR2 is YSLEER. V was clipped by 3 bases and J by 3 bases; unmatched bases: 10. Here the CDR3 DNA reads TGCGCCAGCAGCCAGGACCCGGGACAGAGTTACACTGAAGCTTTCTTT. Translation: CASSQDPGQSYTEAFF.

In this sample, this clonotype turned up many times. The junction differs from germline at one of its ends, possibly a read error. The gene calls are TRBV7-9 and TRBJ2-1, with unresolved D. Germline V gene lookup returns CDR1 SEHNR and CDR2 FQNEAQ (reference sequence). The CDR3 runs to 15 residues. This CDR3 reads CASILWVTPYNEQFF. The CDR3 DNA is TGTGCCAGCATCTTATGGGTTACACCCTACAATGAGCAGTTCTTC.

The genes are TRBV13 and TRBJ1-1; the D is unclear. The CDR3 consists of 12 residues. Germline V gene sequence: CDR1 PRHDT, CDR2 FYEKMQ (reference sequence). Trimming took off 5 bases at V and 6 bases at J, with 10 bases between the two ends. CDR3 sequence reads: CASSPKGSEAFF. The DNA of the CDR3 is TGTGCCAGCAGCCCGAAGGGTTCTGAAGCTTTCTTT.

This clonotype was found many times. The chain uses TRBV9 and TRBJ2-1; the D gene is possibly TRBD2 (5 bases). Germline V gene sequence: CDR1 SGDLS, CDR2 YYNGEE. Deletions cut 0 bases from V and 9 bases from J, with 16 bases between. This CDR3 is built from 15 residues. The CDR3 protein is CASSVGAGLGVEQFF. In DNA, the CDR3 is TGTGCCAGCAGCGTAGGGGCAGGTCTCGGGGTTGAGCAGTTCTTC.

This clonotype was picked up many times. V is TRBV7-9 and J is TRBJ1-6; 7 bases are shared with TRBD1. CDR3 length equals 14 residues. V shed 1 base, J shed 11 bases, and the junction held 5 bases outside the gene matches. Germline V lookup: CDR1 SEHNR, CDR2 FQNEAQ (reference sequence). The CDR3 DNA reads TGTGCCAGCAGCTTAGAAGGGGGCACTGCACCCCTCCACTTT. Translating it yields CASSLEGGTAPLHF.

This clonotype was detected ten times or more. This chain connects TRBV20-1 to TRBJ1-5, with unresolved D. V was pared by 8 bases and J by 5 bases, with 13 bases between. The germline CDR1 and CDR2 sequences are DFQATT and SNEGSKA (reference sequence). This CDR3 spans 12 amino acids. The CDR3 protein is CSTCGEYQPQHF. CDR3 bases: TGCAGTACCTGTGGGGAATATCAGCCCCAGCATTTT.

The sample holds many counts of this clonotype. The chain recombines TRBV5-1 with TRBJ1-1, with 7 bases matching TRBD1. Germline V CDR1 and CDR2: SGHRS, YFSETQ. V lost 0 bases and J lost 4; bases outside the gene matches: 9. The CDR3 loop spans 16 amino acids. CDR3 coding DNA: TGCGCCAGCAGCTTGGGCAGGGGGAAACAGAGCACTGAAGCTTTCTTT. Its translation: CASSLGRGKQSTEAFF. The variable domain in full, completed from reference TRBV5-1 and TRBJ1-1, reads KAGVTQTPRYLIKTRGQQVTLSCSPISGHRSVSWYQQTPGQGLQFLFEYFSETQRNKGNFPGRFSGRQFSNSRSEMNVSTLELGDSALYLCASSLGRGKQSTEAFFGQGTRLTVV.

The rearrangement links TRBV5-1 to TRBJ2-7; 8 bases agree with TRBD1. The CDR3 length is 14 residues. Germline assignment: CDR1 SGHRS and CDR2 YFSETQ. J lost 1 base, V lost 3 bases, and 3 bases had no gene match. This CDR3 is CASSSTGASYEQYF. The CDR3 nucleotides are TGCGCCAGCAGCTCGACAGGGGCATCCTACGAGCAGTACTTC.

The table lists this clonotype with many counts. The chain recombines TRBV10-3 with TRBJ2-3, with D possibly matching TRBD1 (5 bases). Germline-derived CDR1 and CDR2 are ENHRY and SYGVKD. The ends were cut back, 0 bases at V and 5 bases at J, with 12 bases in the middle. The CDR3 has 15 amino acids. The CDR3 DNA is TGTGCCATCAGTGAGTCGGTGCAGGGTGGAGATACGCAGTATTTT. This gives the protein CAISESVQGGDTQYF.

This clonotype was seen more than once but under ten times. The chain combines TRBV14 with TRBJ1-3, with D unresolved. Between the trimmed V and J ends, which lost 1 base and 0 bases, there was a span of 13 bases. The V gene's germline CDR1 is SGHDN and CDR2 FVKESK. The CDR3 contains 17 residues. DNA of the CDR3: TGTGCCAGCAGCCAAGGAGAAGGACGGCACTCTGGAAACACCATATATTTT. Its protein is CASSQGEGRHSGNTIYF. The full variable domain, in which reference TRBV14 and TRBJ1-3 provide the parts outside the CDR3, is EAGVTQFPSHSVIEKGQTVTLRCDPISGHDNLYWYRRVMGKEIKFLLHFVKESKQDESGMPNNRFLAERTGGTYSTLKVQPAELEDSGVYFCASSQGEGRHSGNTIYFGEGSWLTVV.

This clonotype was seen many times. This chain uses TRBV6-9 with TRBJ2-7, with unresolved D. Germline values: CDR1 MNHGY, CDR2 SVAAGI. Deletions cut 6 bases from V and 2 bases from J, with 14 bases between. This CDR3 has 14 residues. The CDR3 sequence: CASRPGPPAYEQYF. The DNA of the CDR3 is TGTGCCAGCAGACCGGGTCCCCCGGCCTACGAGCAGTACTTC.

This clonotype was counted between two and nine times. The chain employs TRBV24-1 and TRBJ1-1; TRBD1 agrees at 8 bases. The length of the CDR3 is 18 residues. Germline values: CDR1 KGHDR, CDR2 SFDVKD. V dropped 0 bases and J dropped 0; count of bases not matched to a gene: 8. The CDR3 DNA sequence: TGTGCCACCAGTGATTTGCAGGGGCAGGGGGCAATGAACACTGAAGCTTTCTTT. This translates into CATSDLQGQGAMNTEAFF.

This clonotype was picked up many times. The V and J genes are TRBV5-1 and TRBJ2-5, with 8 bases lining up with TRBD2. The CDR3 is 15 residues long. Trimming removed 5 bases from V and 2 bases from J; junction bases left unmatched: 8. CDR1 is SGHRS, CDR2 YFSETQ, per germline. CDR3 nucleotides: TGCGCCAGCAGTCGCCCCGGGACTAGACAAGAGACCCAGTACTTC. This sequence encodes CASSRPGTRQETQYF.

This clonotype was found many times. This chain connects TRBV12-3 or TRBV12-4 to TRBJ2-3, with 10 bases aligning to TRBD2. V lost 5 bases to trimming and J lost 0 bases; unmatched junction nucleotides: 14. The CDR3 sequence is 19 residues long. CDR3 loop: CASSPSWSGRAFSTDTQYF. The CDR3 DNA follows: TGTGCCAGCAGTCCCTCATGGAGCGGGAGGGCCTTTAGCACAGATACGCAGTATTTT.

This clonotype was counted many times. This chain uses TRBV11-2 with TRBJ1-1; D uncertain. The CDR3 totals 12 residues. V dropped 5 bases and J dropped 3 bases, with 7 bases sitting between them. Germline V gives CDR1 SGHAT, CDR2 FQNNGV. Written as DNA, the CDR3 is TGTGCCAGCAGCCCCCTTTACACTGAAGCTTTCTTT. Protein sequence: CASSPLYTEAFF.

In its sample, this clonotype was seen many times. The CDR3 is CASSFGQTSNQPQHF. DNA of the CDR3: TGTGCCAGCAGCTTCGGACAGACTAGCAATCAGCCCCAGCATTTT. The rearrangement uses TRBV12-3 or TRBV12-4 and TRBJ1-5; the D gene is possibly TRBD1 (6 bases). V lost 6 bases and J 0 bases, leaving 12 bases between the germline ends. CDR3 length equals 15 residues.

The chain has TRBV27 and TRBJ2-1; 10 positions agree with TRBD2. Germline-derived CDR1 and CDR2 are MNHEY and SMNVEV (reference sequence). V lost 5 bases, J lost 7 bases, and 11 bases stayed unmatched. The CDR3 covers 16 residues. CDR3 bases: TGTGCCAGCAGTGGTGAGCTAGCGGGGGCAGGGAATGAGCAGTTCTTC. Translated: CASSGELAGAGNEQFF.

The J gene is TRBJ2-1, the V gene TRBV6-2 or TRBV6-3; D remains ambiguous. This CDR3 has 15 amino acids. V lost 7 bases to trimming and J lost 3 bases, with 16 bases between them. CDR1 MNHEY and CDR2 SVGEGT come from the germline V gene. Here the CDR3 reads CASTPGLAFYNEQFF. DNA of the CDR3: TGTGCCAGCACCCCCGGGTTGGCCTTCTACAATGAGCAGTTCTTC.

This clonotype was observed at least ten times. CDR3 region: CASSPMGANQPQHF. The CDR3 coding sequence is TGTGCCAGCTCACCAATGGGGGCGAATCAGCCCCAGCATTTT. The chain couples TRBV18 to TRBJ1-5, with D perhaps matching TRBD1 (6 bases). The germline gives CDR1 KGHSH, CDR2 LQKENI. Trimming shortened V by 2 bases and J by 4 bases, and 9 bases separated the two germline ends. The CDR3 covers 14 residues.

This clonotype was counted many times. The chain joins TRBV15 to TRBJ1-5; no firm D call. Trimming took 5 bases from V and 4 from J, leaving 9 bases between them. CDR1 and CDR2 (germline): LNHNV, YYDKDF (reference sequence). This CDR3 is built from 13 residues. CDR3 residues: CATSPLLNQPQHF. For the CDR3, the DNA is TGTGCCACCAGCCCCCTGCTTAATCAGCCCCAGCATTTT. Complete variable domain (other parts from reference TRBV15 and TRBJ1-5): DAMVIQNPRYQVTQFGKPVTLSCSQTLNHNVMYWYQQKSSQAPKLLFHYYDKDFNNEADTPDNFQSRRPNTSFCFLDIRSPGLGDTAMYLCATSPLLNQPQHFGDGTRLSIL.

The rearrangement links TRBV9 to TRBJ1-1; 11 positions match TRBD1. This CDR3 region has 15 residues. The V segment lost 4 bases and the J segment 3 bases; nucleotides outside the gene matches: 5. Germline lookup yields CDR1 SGDLS and CDR2 YYNGEE. CDR3 in amino acids: CASSIGQGAYTEAFF. CDR3 nucleotide sequence: TGTGCCAGCAGCATCGGACAGGGGGCTTACACTGAAGCTTTCTTT.

A note on this clonotype: This clone may be a read error of a much larger clone one base away. The chain has TRBV21-1 and TRBJ1-5; the table's D call, TRBD1, has no DNA check behind it. TRBV21-1 is labeled a pseudogene. The CDR3 extends over 14 amino acids. CDR3 residues: CARPTGSYNQPQHF. DNA of the CDR3: TGTGCCAGACCAACAGGGTCTTACAATCAGCCCCAGCATTTT.

There are many counts of this clonotype. The chain links TRBV30 to TRBJ2-4, with 10 bases aligning to TRBD1. With 5 bases clipped from V and 9 bases from J, the junction kept 7 bases outside the gene matches. The CDR3 runs 13 residues. Germline V CDR1 and CDR2: GTSNPN, SVGIG (reference sequence). CDR3 loop: CAWEMDRGAIQYF. DNA for the CDR3: TGTGCCTGGGAGATGGACAGGGGGGCCATTCAGTACTTC.

The chain is built from TRBV5-4 and TRBJ2-7; D might be TRBD2 (5 bases). The length of the CDR3 is 18 residues. Germline loops: CDR1 SGHNT, CDR2 YYREEE (reference sequence). Trimming stripped 4 bases from V and 5 bases from J, with 28 bases between. The CDR3: CASSPRGTTRSGRDEQYF. The CDR3 coding sequence is TGTGCCAGCAGCCCCCGGGGTACTACTAGATCGGGGAGAGACGAGCAGTACTTC.